Sequencing of this TCR beta chain was carried out in a study of shared clonotypes between healthy human individuals (dated by TCRdb to about 2020). Background on the whole study: A couple of women and a few men aged 18 to 49 years were included in the cohort. Per donor, three plates each were used for CD4 naive and CD4 memory, two for CD8 naive, and one for CD8 memory. To estimate repertoire size and how much clonotype sharing occurs between individuals, the study deeply sequenced the blood TCR repertoires of roughly 5 healthy adults. Different laboratories and diverse techniques were used to prepare libraries and sequence TCR repertoires, to increase sequencing depth and limit assay-specific biases. Each donor's leukapheresis produced roughly between about 0.85 and 10 billion PBMCs. General conclusions and limits of the study: Compared with non-shared clonotypes, the clonotypes found in all four sorted-subset donors had higher generation probabilities. Naive subsets generally had larger estimated clonotype richness than memory subsets. Sampling was restricted to blood, and TCR repertoires in tissues likely differ from the TCR repertoires found in blood. Because the study included a small number of donors, the genetic and exposure-history diversity represented was limited. Sharing across several donors was observed for approximately 4.6% of naive CD4, over 3% of naive CD8, over 2% of memory CD4, and roughly 0.4% of memory CD8 clonotypes. Based on pairwise subsampling, the degree of clonotype sharing among donors was expected to be affected by sequencing depth. Rarefaction of sorted-subset datasets indicated incomplete sequencing despite the large sequencing depth.

For this clone: No cognate antigen has been identified for it. Qualities for individual bases were not recorded, and no much larger clone is one base off. Additional DNA sequences in this sample encode the identical CDR3.

For the CD8 naive samples, CD45RO-negative cells were positively selected for CCR7, yielding a CD45RA+CCR7+ population from which TemRA cells were excluded. The donors were healthy, HIV-negative adults with no recently reported acute infections or vaccinations. All donors were Caucasian adults living in Nashville, Tennessee, USA. Blood was obtained by leukapheresis, after which PBMCs were separated by Ficoll-Histopaque density gradient centrifugation and cryopreserved in liquid nitrogen vapor phase. Analytical flow cytometry was used to check the purity and quantity of every magnetically sorted T cell population. Each sorted fraction had its genomic DNA isolated and then quantified by UV absorbance on a Nanodrop 2000c. The CDR3 runs 14 amino acids, cysteine and phenylalanine included. Just the 42-base CDR3 DNA is kept, in frame starting at base 1. V and J lose 0 bases and 3 bases, and a span of 10 bases separates them. As encoded in the germline V gene, CDR1 is SGDLS while CDR2 is YYNGEE.

Using the deep immunoSEQ assay, TCR CDR3 regions were amplified from genomic DNA by multiplex PCR. Extracted genomic DNA from each cell subset was distributed evenly across all wells of several immunoSEQ 96-well plates, and each plate was treated as a replicate. Each replicate PCR for sorted subsets received approximately 200 ng genomic DNA, equal to some 32,000 T cell genomes. Purified libraries were measured with a Qubit 3.0 fluorometer, size-checked on a Bioanalyzer 2100, and measured again with the KAPA Library Quantification kit. Every immunoSEQ 96-well plate was sequenced on a dedicated single-read 150-cycle Illumina NextSeq 550 flow cell. The study's own analysis went as follows. Because only junctional sequences without quality scores were contained in the immunoSEQ output, filtering matching that applied to full-length reads could not be performed. To assign V/J genes and CDR3, sequences were annotated using PyIR, a Python wrapper for IgBLAST v1.9, with IMGT germline references. Reads with weak V/J assignments (E-value above 1e-6), missing CDR3, stop codons, out-of-frame junctions, or ambiguous translated residues were removed. V3J clonotypes were defined by identical inferred V gene, J gene, and CDR3 amino acid sequence. Percentage overlap between repertoires was computed as shared unique clonotypes divided by the size of the smaller repertoire. Richness of each repertoire was evaluated using RTK rarefaction, the Chao1 estimator, and Recon v2.1 estimates of unobserved clonotypes. Generation probabilities for all TCRbeta clonotypes obtained by the gDNA method from a handful of donors were computed using OLGA. TCRdb obtained this table from immuneACCESS and retained in-frame rearrangements with V and J assigned. These tables miss some clones; where compared with another copy, unresolved V genes account for less than half of the shortfall, and the remainder is unexplained. V and J calls and clone size follow that table, whereas D and trimming were derived from the DNA. For this sample there are about 1.9 million clones; over 85% appear just once. Together, the top ten hold under 2% of the sample.

The source is a man between 18 and 29 years old in good health. Some clones in this sample may be carry-over from other donors' samples. This chain is built from TRBV9 and TRBJ2-7, with an unclear D gene assignment. Sequencing input: naive CD8+ T cells from PBMCs. The cell subset or site label on this specimen signifies: CD45RA+CCR7+. CDR3 region: CASSVDGSGYEQYF. The nucleotide sequence is given as TGTGCCAGCAGCGTAGATGGGTCAGGCTACGAGCAGTACTTC.